This entry concerns a single T cell receptor beta chain. These data belong to a study of blood T cell repertoires in COVID-19. Study-wide context: T cells, B-cell-depleted T cells, or PBMCs supplied cDNA or gDNA.

Original handling: Scientists estimated how many nucleated cells there were by amplifying reference gene primers. TCRdb's copy holds only in-frame clones and misses some; the assay was immunoSEQ multiplex PCR. V and J calls and clone size are those listed in that table; D and trimming were worked out from the DNA. The sample lists 180,000 or so clones; around 90% were seen once. Germline V CDR1 and CDR2: MNHEY, SMNVEV (reference sequence). CDR3 length equals 12 residues. Trimming removed 5 bases at V and 12 bases at J, with 14 bases between. The chain joins TRBV27 to TRBJ2-1; possibly TRBD1 for D (6 bases). The clonotype comes from a middle-aged man with acute or convalescent COVID-19. The material sequenced was peripheral blood. CDR3 sequence reads: CASSKTGQGQFF. The CDR3 DNA sequence: TGTGCCAGCAGTAAGACAGGCCAGGGGCAGTTCTTC.